This T cell receptor (beta chain) was retrieved from a study of blood T cells in healthy people across ages. Then a second PCR, running roughly 7 to 11 cycles, was carried out with a sample-barcoded 5' primer and a J-beta primer mix. TCRdb called the 5' RACE reads again in MiXCR, with one record for every CDR3 protein. The data contain approximately 800,000 distinct CDR3 sequences, about 61% of them seen just once; the ten biggest clones take up under 30%. The CDR3 has 16 amino acids. The trim removed 3 bases at V and 7 bases at J, leaving 7 bases unmatched. The sequencing sample was made of blood. This chain uses TRBV12-3 or TRBV12-4 with TRBJ2-1; 12 bases line up with TRBD2. The clonotype originates from a middle-aged man in good health. The CDR3, as DNA: TGTGCCAGCAGTTTTCAGGGACTAGCGGGTATAAATGAGCAGTTCTTC. Amino acid sequence: CASSFQGLAGINEQFF.